Listed here are 9 T cell receptor beta chains from one sample, sequenced in a study of T cells in Graves' hyperthyroidism and ophthalmopathy. TCR beta CDR3 region amplification was performed from RNA transcripts. HTBI primers were used for first-round RT-PCR of the TCR CDR3. TCRdb reprocessed the multiplex PCR reads via MiXCR and lists one record per CDR3 protein. The sample consists of a few hundred thousand distinct CDR3 sequences, roughly 18% of them appearing once. Material for sequencing was blood. All receptors come from a young man with Graves' ophthalmopathy.

The rearrangement joins TRBV5-1 to TRBJ1-4, with D possibly TRBD1 on 5 matching bases. This CDR3 comprises 14 residues. Germline V lookup: CDR1 SGHRS, CDR2 YFSETQ. V shed 1 base and J shed 8 bases, with 12 bases lying between them. The CDR3: CASSLKGPGEKLFF. The CDR3 DNA is TGCGCCAGCAGCTTGAAGGGGCCGGGGGAAAAACTGTTTTTT.

At least ten counts were recorded for this clonotype. The gene calls are TRBV12-3 or TRBV12-4 and TRBJ1-2; D is undetermined. The V end was cut by 2 bases, the J end by 2 bases, with 9 bases between. This CDR3 contains 14 residues. The CDR3 sequence: CASSLKPHNYGYTF. The CDR3, as DNA: TGTGCCAGCAGTTTAAAACCCCACAACTATGGCTACACCTTC.

The chain carries TRBV28 and TRBJ1-1, with a weak D call TRBD1 (6 bases). Germline CDR1 and CDR2: MDHEN and SYDVKM. This CDR3 contains 16 residues. Trimming took 5 bases from V and 0 from J, leaving 16 bases between them. CDR3: CASSPLVQGLNTEAFF. The CDR3 bases are TGTGCCAGCAGTCCCCTCGTACAGGGACTGAACACTGAAGCTTTCTTT.

This clonotype was picked up many times. One end of the junction is discordant with germline, which a read error may explain. This CDR3 reads CASSLQGRTEAFF. CDR3 coding DNA: TGTGCCAGCAGCCTTCAGGGGAGGACTGAAGCTTTCTTT. The chain has TRBV5-1 and TRBJ1-1, with D perhaps TRBD1 (6 bases). Germline V gives CDR1 SGHRS, CDR2 YFSETQ. CDR3 size: 13 residues.

This sequence joins TRBV5-1 and TRBJ2-1, with D maybe TRBD1 (6 bases). Germline values: CDR1 SGHRS, CDR2 YFSETQ. V was shortened by 1 base and J by 7 bases, with 12 bases between the two germline ends. CDR3 length: 14 amino acids. CDR3 sequence (DNA): TGCGCCAGCAGCTTGAAGGGGGATCGGAATGAGCAGTTCTTC. It translates to CASSLKGDRNEQFF.

This chain links TRBV6-2 or TRBV6-3 with TRBJ1-1, with 8 positions matching TRBD1. The CDR3 is made up of 16 amino acids. CDR1 is MNHEY and CDR2 is SVGEGT in the germline V gene. V gave up 4 bases and J gave up 5 bases; unmatched junction bases: 12. CDR3: CASSFHAWTGNTEAFF. CDR3 nucleotides: TGTGCCAGCAGTTTCCACGCCTGGACAGGGAATACTGAAGCTTTCTTT.

The sample holds one count of this clonotype. A much larger clone differs from this one at a single base, so this may be a read error. The rearrangement uses TRBV24-1 and TRBJ1-5; TRBD1 matches 8 bases. The V gene end was trimmed by 9 bases and the J gene end by 3 bases; junction bases not matched to a gene: 15. This CDR3 has 17 amino acids. The germline CDR1 and CDR2 sequences are KGHDR and SFDVKD. CDR3 in amino acids: CATGQGRGRGDNQPQHF. The CDR3 nucleotides are TGTGCCACCGGACAGGGAAGAGGGAGGGGTGACAATCAGCCCCAGCATTTT.

This clonotype was found many times. V usage is TRBV6-2 or TRBV6-3 and J usage is TRBJ1-1; 9 bases line up with TRBD1. Trimming removed 6 bases from V and 3 bases from J; junction bases left unmatched: 8. The CDR3 consists of 15 residues. Germline CDR1 reads MNHEY; CDR2 reads SVGEGT. For the CDR3, the DNA is TGTGCCAGCAGGCCAGTTAGGACAGGGGACACTGAAGCTTTCTTT. This encodes CASRPVRTGDTEAFF.

The chain recombines TRBV20-1 with TRBJ2-1; D is unresolved. The germline V gene encodes CDR1 DFQATT and CDR2 SNEGSKA (reference sequence). This CDR3 has 13 residues. V was cut by 3 bases and J by 1 base, with 7 bases left in between. This CDR3 reads CSASMASYNEQFF. CDR3 coding DNA: TGCAGTGCTAGTATGGCTTCCTACAATGAGCAGTTCTTC.